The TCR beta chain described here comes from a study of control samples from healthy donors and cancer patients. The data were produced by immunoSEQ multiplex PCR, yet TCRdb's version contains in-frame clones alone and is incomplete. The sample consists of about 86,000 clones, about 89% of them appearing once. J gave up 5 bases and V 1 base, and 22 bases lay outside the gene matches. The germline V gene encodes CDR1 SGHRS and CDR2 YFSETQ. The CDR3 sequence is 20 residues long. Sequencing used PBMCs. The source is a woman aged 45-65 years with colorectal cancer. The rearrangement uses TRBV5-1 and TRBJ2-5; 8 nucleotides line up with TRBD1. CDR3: CASSLIPPLGSSTGAETQYF. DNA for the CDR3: TGCGCCAGCAGCTTGATTCCCCCCCTGGGGAGTTCGACAGGGGCTGAGACCCAGTACTTC.